This T cell receptor (beta chain) derives from a study of regulatory T cells in long-lasting Graves disease. Findings and limits, study-wide: Newly diagnosed Graves' patients had higher TCR diversity than persistent ones.

With respect to this clonotype: Its antigen remains unknown.

For TCR beta, libraries came from iRepertoire HTBI primers and Arm-PCR of CDR3 regions. MiXCR was run by TCRdb on the multiplex PCR reads, yielding one entry per CDR3 protein. This sample carries about 430,000 distinct CDR3 sequences, 15% of them seen once, and the ten largest clones take over 7%. Trimming cost V 6 bases and J 4 bases; bases outside gene matches: 12. The CDR3 contains 16 residues. The germline V gene encodes CDR1 SQVTM and CDR2 ANQGSEA. Described time point: newly diagnosed GD, antithyroid drugs for less than 3 months. From RNA extracted from PBMCs, the TCR library was made. The same sample was also used in a study of T cells in Graves' hyperthyroidism and ophthalmopathy. That work contributes: Each patient was aged 18 to 65 and had newly diagnosed hyperthyroidism of under 2 months' duration.

The sequence derives from a woman between 40 and 50 years old with Graves disease. V is TRBV29-1 and J is TRBJ1-2; 12 nucleotides agree with TRBD1. The sample in question was peripheral blood mononuclear cells (PBMCs), obtained at new diagnosis, from a patient treated with antithyroid drugs. Here the CDR3 reads CSVPLGQGAAGYGYTF. CDR3 coding DNA: TGCAGCGTACCCCTGGGACAGGGGGCGGCGGGCTATGGCTACACCTTC. The full variable domain, in which reference TRBV29-1 and TRBJ1-2 provide the parts outside the CDR3, is SAVISQKPSRDICQRGTSLTIQCQVDSQVTMMFWYRQQPGQSLTLIATANQGSEATYESGFVIDKFPISRPNLTFSTLTVSNMSPEDSSIYLCSVPLGQGAAGYGYTFGSGTRLTVV.